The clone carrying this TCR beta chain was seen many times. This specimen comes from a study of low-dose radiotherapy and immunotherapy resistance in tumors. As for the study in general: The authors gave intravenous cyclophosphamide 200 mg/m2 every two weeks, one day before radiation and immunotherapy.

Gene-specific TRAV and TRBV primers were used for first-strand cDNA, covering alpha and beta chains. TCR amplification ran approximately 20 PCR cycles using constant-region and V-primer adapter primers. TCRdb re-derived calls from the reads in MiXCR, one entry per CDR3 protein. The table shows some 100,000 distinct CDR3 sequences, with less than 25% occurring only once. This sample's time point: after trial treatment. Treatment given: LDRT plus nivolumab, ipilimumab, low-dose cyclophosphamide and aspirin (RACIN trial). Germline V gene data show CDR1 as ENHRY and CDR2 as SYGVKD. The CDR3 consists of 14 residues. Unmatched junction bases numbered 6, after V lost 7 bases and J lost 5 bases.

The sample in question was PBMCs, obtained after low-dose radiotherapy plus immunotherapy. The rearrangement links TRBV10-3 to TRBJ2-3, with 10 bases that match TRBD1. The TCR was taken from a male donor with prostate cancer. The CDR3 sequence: CAINPGQGIDTQYF. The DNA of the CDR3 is TGTGCCATCAACCCGGGACAGGGGATAGATACGCAGTATTTT.